This T cell receptor beta chain was sequenced during a study of cytomegalovirus exposure and HLA in healthy donors. General observations from the study: Sequencing had likely introduced a cluster of highly shared sequence variants as an artifact. Many donors carried some public TCRs, although rarity characterized most TCR sequences. Per published accounts, TCR beta sequences correctly predicted the HLA-A and HLA-B alleles of most subjects. Several top significant clusters appeared, in a later analysis, to be linked to common viral pathogens.

The PCR employed 60 Vbeta primers together with 13 Jbeta primers. Only in-frame clones appear in the TCRdb table, and some are missing; sequencing was by immunoSEQ multiplex PCR. The table counts fewer than 85,000 clones; 3% to 4% lies in the top ten. The CDR3 contains 15 residues. Trimming took 6 bases from V and 10 from J; bases not matched to a gene: 15. Germline lookup yields CDR1 SNHLY and CDR2 FYNNEI. Worth noting for this clone: Its matching antigen is unknown.

The chain has TRBV2 and TRBJ1-1, with 9 bases that match TRBD1. Sequencing input: PBMCs. The TCR comes from a female donor in good health and CMV-seropositive. CDR3 sequence (DNA): TGTGCCAGCAGAGATTCCGGGACAGGGATTTTTGCAGCTTTCTTT. It specifies CASRDSGTGIFAAFF.